This paragraph covers one T cell receptor beta chain sequence. There is no known antigen for this receptor. Qualities for individual bases were not recorded, and no much larger clone is one base off. As encoded in the germline V gene, CDR1 is MNHNS while CDR2 is SASEGT. Trimmed from V: 6 bases; trimmed from J: 4 bases; junction bases lacking a gene match: 3. Including cysteine and phenylalanine, the CDR3 has 14 amino acids. This entry keeps only the CDR3 DNA: 42 bases, framed from base 1. The sample belongs to a study of cytomegalovirus exposure and HLA in healthy donors (dated by TCRdb to 2016 to 2017). About the study as a whole: In an earlier analysis of under 600 of the donors, 250 to 350 Gb of sequence data and approximately 100 million unique TCR beta sequences from about 190 million T cells were reported. Because of strong linkage in the cohort, five DR-DQ haplotypes were treated as single units for association and clustering. The study was designed to test whether signatures of past pathogen exposure could be identified by cataloging public T cell receptors. Class I and class II HLA loci were covered by the typing at four-digit resolution. Along with the approximately 700-subject first cohort, a separate validation cohort of 120 different subjects was used. To predict cytomegalovirus infection status, the study combined high-throughput TCR immunosequencing, statistical association of individual TCRs with disease status, and machine learning. In an earlier analysis of 587 of the donors, high-throughput TCR beta sequencing was used to judge whether each TCR beta V gene segment behaved as functional or pseudogenic. Every discovery cohort repertoire had been produced on one sequencing platform. In a later analysis, previously published TCR beta repertoires from about 670 donors were re-analyzed and high-resolution HLA genotyping was added so that TCR occurrence patterns could be studied. Rather than drawing on any new phenotypic data, the later analysis identified candidate immune exposures from TCR beta sequences and the way those sequences occurred across donors. The genetic ancestry cluster associated with self-reported Caucasian donors included approximately 85% of the 398 genotyped donors. Typing coverage differed by locus: A, B, C, DRB1 and DQB1 were typed in about 620-630 donors, DQA1 in about 500, DPA1 in 606, and DPB1 in 400 to 480. On average, roughly 250,000 unique TCR beta nucleotide sequences were sequenced per donor among a few hundred genotyped donors of the cohort, with 15% to 20% of those sequences being non-productive. A later genetic analysis took genome-wide SNP genotypes for about three fifths of the 666 donors and used that subset as a discovery cohort. Donor age, sex, ethnicity and CMV serostatus were collected together with the repertoire data. The study profiled the T cell repertoires of hundreds of subjects by immunosequencing and related them to cytomegalovirus serostatus. Around 300 gigabases of sequencing data and approximately 84 million unique TCR sequences were included in an early release covering several hundred HLA-typed donors.

The library was produced with the immunoSEQ multiplex PCR assay. A mixture of 60 forward primers for TCR Vbeta segments and 13 reverse primers for TCR Jbeta segments was used in the multiplex PCR. The CDR3 region of rearranged TCR beta genes was amplified from genomic DNA by a multiplex PCR assay. The amplified TCR beta libraries were sequenced on the Illumina HiSeq System as 87-base-pair reads. Per the original workflow: Across the 500 to 700 repertoires, a later analysis counted roughly 77 million unique TCR beta chains, roughly 11 million of which were shared by at least two donors. A nearest-neighbor algorithm error-corrected the raw reads and collapsed the reads into unique sequences, merging closely related sequences to remove PCR and sequencing errors. To assign V, D and J gene segments, CDR3 sequences were aligned to IMGT reference sequences. For a sequence to be retained, at least a six-nucleotide match to both a V gene segment and a J gene segment was required. A rearrangement was called productive if the CDR3 had no stop codons and remained in frame with V and J, and every other rearrangement was called non-productive. Following IMGT convention, CDR3 was defined as the stretch from the second conserved V-encoded cysteine up to the conserved J-encoded phenylalanine. Sequences without an unambiguous match to a single V gene segment were excluded from the earlier analysis of almost 600 of the donors. An earlier analysis of approximately 590 of the donors classified V segments as functional when productive rearrangements were above 56.7% and as segregating when the standard deviation between donors was above 5%. A statistical classification framework was built for diagnosing cytomegalovirus status from the catalog of TCR beta chain sequences. V and J gene assignment, in a later analysis, came from comparing TCR nucleotide sequences with IMGT/GENE-DB human TR gene sequences. The TCRdist pipeline was used in a later analysis to assign CDR3 sequences and most-parsimonious VDJ recombination scenarios. A later analysis defined each TCR beta chain by its CDR3 amino acid sequence plus V-gene family, and excluded reads lacking a unique V-gene family. To address suspected cross-contamination and a sequencing artifact, a later analysis removed roughly 580 highly shared, low-generation-probability nucleotide sequences. A later analysis calculated a clonal expansion index for each public chain from normalized within-repertoire ranks of inferred template counts. Generation probabilities in a later analysis came from a VDJ recombination model fitted to out-of-frame rearrangements, and those results were checked against IGoR. In a later analysis, hypergeometric tests were used to score TCR-TCR, TCR-HLA and TCR-CMV co-occurrence, with a repertoire-size bias correction applied to TCR pairs. A later analysis estimated false discovery rates by permuting HLA or CMV assignments 20 times. In a later analysis, co-occurring TCRs were grouped using DBSCAN, with TCRdist sequence similarity added in when clustering inside HLA-allele-positive subsets. For co-occurrence clustering, repertoires with fewer than 30,000 or more than 120,000 public chains were excluded, along with five or six repertoires with anomalous nucleotide sharing. What TCRdb holds here is the immuneACCESS table cut down to in-frame rearrangements. Part of the clones is not present; checked against another copy, under half of the missing clones reflect an unresolved V gene, and the others are unexplained. The DNA was the basis for D and trimming; V, J and clone size are from that table. The sample table contains approximately 120,000 clones; only one count was recorded for around 78% of them. Together, the top ten hold roughly 4% of the sample.

The cohort comprised under 700 healthy bone marrow donors. Cohort members were all nominally healthy when sampled, although unrecorded immune exposures were likely present. The donor was CMV seronegative and was included in the group of several hundred seronegative cohort members. A peripheral blood sample was provided by each donor, and peripheral blood mononuclear cells were used for TCR beta sequencing. Genomic DNA was extracted from the blood cell samples with the Qiagen DNeasy Blood Extraction Kit. Study-level results and caveats: Because some donors lacked HLA typing at each locus, the association tests relied only on the typed subset. This cohort had only TCR beta chains sequenced, and the lack of alpha or paired-chain data limited which features could be detected. A group of highly shared sequence variants was considered likely to be a technical artifact of the sequencing pipeline. Several of the top co-occurrence clusters appeared to be linked to parvovirus B19, influenza, CMV and Epstein-Barr virus, according to a later analysis. It was suggested by the authors that the approach could potentially be generalized to other disease states and immunological phenotypes. At a false discovery rate of 0.05, a later analysis linked around 17,000 TCR beta sequences to specific HLA alleles. In an earlier analysis of roughly 500 of the donors, most TCR beta V segments appeared in productive rearrangements about 87% or about 30% of the time, broadly matching IMGT annotations. The presence/absence analyses assumed that sequencing depth was roughly uniform across donors, and that assumption may not be true. Because the 87-base-pair reads could not distinguish some IMGT-functional V segments, including TRBV6-2 and TRBV6-3, those segments were excluded. Strong co-occurrence of HLA alleles, especially DR and DQ, made assigning TCR associations to individual alleles difficult. A few of the identified cytomegalovirus-associated TCR beta chains were confirmed in vitro to be specific for cytomegalovirus antigens. Most TCR sequences were seen in very few donors, while some public TCRs were found in many individuals. A total of around 150 TCR beta chains were listed by the study as associated with cytomegalovirus. In a later genetic analysis, a missense DCLRE1C variant was associated with V-gene and J-gene trimming of TCR beta chains, and the association was replicated in an independent cohort. The classifier was reported to diagnose cytomegalovirus status with high specificity and sensitivity in both the original and validation cohorts. Correlated functional status among segregating V segments might reflect linkage disequilibrium, but an unknown experimental factor could not be ruled out. A further reported finding was that TCR beta sequences accurately predicted the HLA-A and HLA-B alleles for most subjects in the first cohort. CMV serostatus was the only immune exposure information available for the cohort. A later analysis found that TCR association rates varied across HLA loci, with DRB1 alleles showing the most associated TCRs and HLA-C alleles the fewest. Because counts were too low, roughly 16 rarely observed V segments, including chromosome 9 orphons, were left out of the earlier analysis of roughly 600 of the donors. In a later analysis, HLA-associated TCR beta chains showed more clonal expansion and lower generation probabilities than non-associated chains that were equally common. In a later analysis, most CMV-associated TCR beta chains were found to appear HLA-restricted, with HLA associations seemingly driven largely by CMV exposure. According to a later genetic analysis, donors in an Asian-associated ancestry cluster had fewer N-insertions in productive TCRs than the approximately 630-donor mean.

Here the chain combines TRBV6-1 and TRBJ2-1; TRBD1 matches 10 bases in the middle. The sequence came from a middle-aged man in good health and CMV-seronegative. The sample consisted of PBMCs. The encoded CDR3 is CASSGTGAYNEQFF. The DNA sequence follows: TGTGCCAGCAGCGGGACAGGGGCTTACAATGAGCAGTTCTTC.